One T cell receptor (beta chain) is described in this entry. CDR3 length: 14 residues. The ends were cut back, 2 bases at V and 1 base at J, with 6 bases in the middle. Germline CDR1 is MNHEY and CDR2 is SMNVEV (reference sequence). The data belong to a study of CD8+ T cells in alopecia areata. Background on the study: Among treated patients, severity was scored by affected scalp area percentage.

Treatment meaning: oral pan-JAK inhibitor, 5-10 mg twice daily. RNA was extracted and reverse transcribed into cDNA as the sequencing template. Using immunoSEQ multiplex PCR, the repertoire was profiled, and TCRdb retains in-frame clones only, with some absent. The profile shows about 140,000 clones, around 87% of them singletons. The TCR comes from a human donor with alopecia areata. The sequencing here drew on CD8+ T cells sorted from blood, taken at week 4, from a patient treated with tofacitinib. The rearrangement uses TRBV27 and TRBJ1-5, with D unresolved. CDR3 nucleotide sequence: TGTGCCAGCAGTTTAGTAGGGAGCAATCAGCCCCAGCATTTT. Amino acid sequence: CASSLVGSNQPQHF.